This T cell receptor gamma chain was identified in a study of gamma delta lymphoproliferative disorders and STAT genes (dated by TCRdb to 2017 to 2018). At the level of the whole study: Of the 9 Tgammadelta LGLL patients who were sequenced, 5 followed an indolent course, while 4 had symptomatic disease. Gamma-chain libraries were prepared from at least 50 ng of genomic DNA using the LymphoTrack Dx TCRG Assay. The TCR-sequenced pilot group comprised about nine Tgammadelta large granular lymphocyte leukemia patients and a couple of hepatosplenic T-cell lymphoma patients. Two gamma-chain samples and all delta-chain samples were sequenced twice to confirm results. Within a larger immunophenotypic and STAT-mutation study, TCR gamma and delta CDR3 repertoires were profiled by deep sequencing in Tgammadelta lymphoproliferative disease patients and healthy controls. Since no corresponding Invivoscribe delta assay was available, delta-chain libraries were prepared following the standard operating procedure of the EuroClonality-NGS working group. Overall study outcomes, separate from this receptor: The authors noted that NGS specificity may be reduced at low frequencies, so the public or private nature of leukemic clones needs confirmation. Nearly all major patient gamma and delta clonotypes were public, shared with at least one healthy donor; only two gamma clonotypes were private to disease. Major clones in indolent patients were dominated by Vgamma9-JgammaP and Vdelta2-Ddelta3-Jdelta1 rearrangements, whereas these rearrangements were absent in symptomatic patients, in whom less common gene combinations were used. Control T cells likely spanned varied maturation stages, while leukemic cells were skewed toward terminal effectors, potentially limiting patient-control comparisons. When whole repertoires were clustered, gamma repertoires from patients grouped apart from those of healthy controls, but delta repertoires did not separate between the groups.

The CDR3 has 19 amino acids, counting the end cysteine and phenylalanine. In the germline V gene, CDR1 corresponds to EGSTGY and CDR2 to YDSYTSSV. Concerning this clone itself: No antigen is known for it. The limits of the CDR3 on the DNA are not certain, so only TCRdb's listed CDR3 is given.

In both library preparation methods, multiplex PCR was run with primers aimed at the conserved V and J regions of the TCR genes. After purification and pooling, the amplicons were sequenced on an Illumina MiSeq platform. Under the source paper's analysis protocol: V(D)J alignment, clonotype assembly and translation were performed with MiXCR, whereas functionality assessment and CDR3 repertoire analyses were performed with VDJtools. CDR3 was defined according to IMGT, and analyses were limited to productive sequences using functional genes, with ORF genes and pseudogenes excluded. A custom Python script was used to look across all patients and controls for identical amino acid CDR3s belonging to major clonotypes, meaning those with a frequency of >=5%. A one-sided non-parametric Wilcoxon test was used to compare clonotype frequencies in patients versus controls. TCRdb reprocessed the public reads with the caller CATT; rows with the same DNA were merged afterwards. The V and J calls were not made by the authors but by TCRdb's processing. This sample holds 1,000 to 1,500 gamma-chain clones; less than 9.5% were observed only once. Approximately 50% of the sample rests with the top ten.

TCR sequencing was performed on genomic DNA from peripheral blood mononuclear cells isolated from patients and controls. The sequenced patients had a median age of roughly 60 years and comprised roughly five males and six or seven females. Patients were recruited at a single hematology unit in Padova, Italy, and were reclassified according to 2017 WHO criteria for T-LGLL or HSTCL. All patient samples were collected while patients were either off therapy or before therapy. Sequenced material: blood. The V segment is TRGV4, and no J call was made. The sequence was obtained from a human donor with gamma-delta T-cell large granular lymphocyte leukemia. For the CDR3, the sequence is CATWDVYGIRNSLAVEQHF.